Many counts were recorded for the clone carrying this T cell receptor (beta chain). The antigen remains unidentified. This entry is derived from a study of CD8 T cells in ankylosing spondylitis. Study-level findings and limits: Reportedly, disease-linked clones are significantly enriched in ankylosing spondylitis patients' matched synovial fluid. Disease-linked clones had a CD8+ phenotype and relatively low frequency in peripheral blood. Apparently characteristic of ankylosing spondylitis blood was a TCR beta motif (under ten highly homologous variants).

The germline V gene encodes CDR1 SQVTM and CDR2 ANQGSEA. The V and J ends lost 8 bases and 0 bases, in that order; junction bases with no gene match: 6. The CDR3 totals 13 residues. Quantitative molecular-barcoded 5'-RACE generated the TCR beta libraries. TCRdb redid the calling of the 5' RACE reads with MiXCR, one entry per CDR3 protein. Of approximately 350,000 distinct CDR3 sequences listed, 14% to 15% are singletons. The rearrangement joins TRBV29-1 to TRBJ1-1; the match to TRBD1 covers 7 bases. Material: blood, either unsorted or a sorted T cell fraction (not recorded which). The origin of this receptor is a male donor with ankylosing spondylitis or in good health (not recorded which). The CDR3 sequence: CSSGGRLNTEAFF. The CDR3 DNA follows: TGCAGCTCAGGGGGACGGTTGAACACTGAAGCTTTCTTT.